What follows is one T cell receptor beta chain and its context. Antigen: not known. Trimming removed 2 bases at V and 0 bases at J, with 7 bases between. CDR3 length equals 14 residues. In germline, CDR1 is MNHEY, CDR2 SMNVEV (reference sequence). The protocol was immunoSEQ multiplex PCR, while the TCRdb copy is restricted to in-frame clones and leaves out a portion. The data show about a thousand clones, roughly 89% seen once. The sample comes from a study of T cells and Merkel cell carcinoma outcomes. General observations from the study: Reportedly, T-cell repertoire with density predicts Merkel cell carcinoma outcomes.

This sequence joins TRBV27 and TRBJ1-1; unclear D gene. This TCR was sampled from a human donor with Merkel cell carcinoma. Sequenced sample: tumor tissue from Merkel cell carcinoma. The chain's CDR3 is CASSLGVMNTEAFF. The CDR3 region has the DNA TGTGCCAGCAGTTTAGGGGTGATGAACACTGAAGCTTTCTTT.